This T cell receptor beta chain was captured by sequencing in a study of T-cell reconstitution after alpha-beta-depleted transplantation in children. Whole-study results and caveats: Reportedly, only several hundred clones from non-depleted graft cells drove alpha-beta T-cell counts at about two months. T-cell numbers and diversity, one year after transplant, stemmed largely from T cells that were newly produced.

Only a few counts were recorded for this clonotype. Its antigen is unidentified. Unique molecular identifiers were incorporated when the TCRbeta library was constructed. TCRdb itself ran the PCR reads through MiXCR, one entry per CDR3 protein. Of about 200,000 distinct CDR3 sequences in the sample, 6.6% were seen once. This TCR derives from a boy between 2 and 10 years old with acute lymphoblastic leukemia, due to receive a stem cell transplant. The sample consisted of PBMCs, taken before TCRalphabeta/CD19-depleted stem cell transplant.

In DNA, the CDR3 is TGTGCCAGCAGCGTCCCAGGGATCGTTACGCTCATCACTGAAGCTTTCTTT. Translated, it gives CASSVPGIVTLITEAFF. The rearrangement joins TRBV7-9 to TRBJ1-1; weak D call: TRBD1 (5 bases). CDR3 length: 17 amino acids. CDR1 is SEHNR and CDR2 is FQNEAQ in the germline V gene (reference sequence). Trimming removed 5 bases from V and 4 bases from J, with 23 bases in between.